A selection of T cell receptor beta chains follows, all from one sample in a study of blood T cell repertoires in COVID-19. Profiling relied on immunoSEQ multiplex PCR, and the TCRdb table lists in-frame clones only, not all of them. The table has 75,000 to 80,000 clones, about 87% seen once. The sample consisted of peripheral blood. All receptors derive from a human donor in a cohort sampled during active COVID-19. The CDR3 runs from the conserved cysteine through the conserved F or W. D genes are given only for firm matches. For some rows the clone size is stated as once, few or many, or as a class when expanded; others skip it.

>TRBJ1-5|TRBV7-8|once|TRBD1
TGTGCCAGCAGCTTAAGTCTGAAGACAGGGACGTTGGGCAATCAGCCCCAGCATTTT
CASSLSLKTGTLGNQPQHF
>TRBJ2-5|TRBV5-1|.|TRBD1
TGCGCCAGCAGCTTGTACTCAATACAGGGGGCGCTTGCGGAGACCCAGTACTTC
CASSLYSIQGALAETQYF
>TRBJ2-3|TRBV27|.|.
TGTGCCAGCCGTCTAGCTTCCGCCGATACGCAGTATTTT
CASRLASADTQYF
>TRBJ2-3|TRBV18|.|.
TGTGCCAGCTCACCAAACTCAATTCGCACAGATACGCAGTATTTT
CASSPNSIRTDTQYF
>TRBJ2-5|TRBV21-1|.|.
TGTGCCAGCAGCAAAGAGGGACTAGCCTGGGAGACCCAGTACTTC
CASSKEGLAWETQYF
>TRBJ2-2|TRBV3-1/TRBV3-2|.|TRBD1
TGTGCCAGCAGCCGCGGACAGGGAGTCTTTGCCGGGGAGCTGTTTTTT
CASSRGQGVFAGELFF
>TRBJ1-1|TRBV6-4|.|TRBD1
TGTGCCAGCAGTGACCCCCCCTGGACAGGGGGGACTGAAGCTTTCTTT
CASSDPPWTGGTEAFF
>TRBJ1-4|TRBV2|.|TRBD1
TGTGCCAGCAGGGAGACAGGGATGCATGAAAAACTGTTTTTT
CASRETGMHEKLFF
>TRBJ2-3|TRBV4-1|.|.
TGCGCCAGCAGCCCGCGTATCAGGATAAGTACAGATACGCAGTATTTT
CASSPRIRISTDTQYF
>TRBJ1-3|TRBV30|few|.
TGTGCCTACCGGGACTCTGGAAACACCATATATTTT
CAYRDSGNTIYF
>TRBJ2-3|TRBV11-2|.|TRBD2
TGTGCCAGCAGCTTAGGCACTAGCGGGGGGACAGATACGCAGTATTTT
CASSLGTSGGTDTQYF
>TRBJ2-5|TRBV4-1|few|TRBD1
TGCGCCAGCAGCCAAGAGGGTCGAGGGGGCGAGACCCAGTACTTC
CASSQEGRGGETQYF
>TRBJ2-3|TRBV5-4|.|TRBD1
TGTGCCAGCAGCTCGGGACAGGGGGCTGATACGCAGTATTTT
CASSSGQGADTQYF
>TRBJ2-3|TRBV24-1|.|.
TGTGCCACCAAAGGGGGGGGCTCAGAAGATACGCAGTATTTT
CATKGGGSEDTQYF
>TRBJ1-6|TRBV5-1|.|.
TGCGCCACCAAGGACAGCGACCTTTCTAATTCACCCCTCCACTTT
CATKDSDLSNSPLHF
>TRBJ1-5|TRBV27|.|.
TGTGCCAGCAGTTTGGTTGGCGGAGGGGCGGGCAATCAGCCCCAGCATTTT
CASSLVGGGAGNQPQHF
>TRBJ1-5|TRBV19|.|TRBD1
TGTGCCACCTCAAAGGACAGGGTTCAGCCCCAGCATTTT
CATSKDRVQPQHF
>TRBJ1-2|TRBV6-6|once|.
TGTGCCAGCAGTACCCTGGCGGGGAACTATGGCTACACCTTC
CASSTLAGNYGYTF
>TRBJ2-3|TRBV2|.|.
TGTGCCAGCAGTGAGCAGCGCAGCACAGATACGCAGTATTTT
CASSEQRSTDTQYF
>TRBJ1-1|TRBV18|once|TRBD1
TGTGCCAGCTCACCAGGGACAGAGAACACTGAAGCTTTCTTT
CASSPGTENTEAFF
>TRBJ1-5|TRBV6-5|.|.
TGTGCCAGCAACCTAAACGACAGGAAAAATCAGCCCCAGCATTTT
CASNLNDRKNQPQHF
>TRBJ2-2|TRBV2|.|.
TGTGCCAGCAGTGAAGCACGGAGGGCCGGGGAGCTGTTTTTT
CASSEARRAGELFF
>TRBJ2-3|TRBV11-2|once|TRBD2
TGTGCCAGCAGCTTAGATTCCACTAGCGGGGGAAGAATCACAGATACGCAGTATTTT
CASSLDSTSGGRITDTQYF